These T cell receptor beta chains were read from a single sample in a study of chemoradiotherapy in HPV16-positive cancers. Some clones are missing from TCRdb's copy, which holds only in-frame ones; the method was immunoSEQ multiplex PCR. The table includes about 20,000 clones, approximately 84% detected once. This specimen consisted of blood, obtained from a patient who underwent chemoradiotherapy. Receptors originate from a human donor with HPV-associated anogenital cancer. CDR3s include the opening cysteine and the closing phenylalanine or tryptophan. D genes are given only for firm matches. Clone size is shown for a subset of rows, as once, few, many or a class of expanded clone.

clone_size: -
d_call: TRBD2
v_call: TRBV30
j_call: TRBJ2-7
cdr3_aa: CAWSVSGGANYEQYF
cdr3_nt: TGTGCCTGGAGTGTATCGGGGGGGGCCAACTACGAGCAGTACTTC

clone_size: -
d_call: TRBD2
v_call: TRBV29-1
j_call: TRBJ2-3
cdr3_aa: CSVEGPSSGSPDTQYF
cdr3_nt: TGCAGCGTTGAAGGGCCCTCTAGCGGGAGCCCAGATACGCAGTATTTT

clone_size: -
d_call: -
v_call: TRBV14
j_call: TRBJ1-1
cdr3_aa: CASSPRGQNTEAFF
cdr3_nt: TGTGCCAGCAGCCCCCGGGGTCAGAACACTGAAGCTTTCTTT

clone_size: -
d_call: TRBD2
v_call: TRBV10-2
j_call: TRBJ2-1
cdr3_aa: CASSQGTSGFNEQFF
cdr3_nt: TGCGCCAGCAGTCAGGGGACTAGCGGATTCAATGAGCAGTTCTTC

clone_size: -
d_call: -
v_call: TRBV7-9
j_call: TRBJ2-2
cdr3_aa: CASSSDLGGVGRRTGELFF
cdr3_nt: TGTGCCAGCAGCTCCGATCTTGGCGGGGTTGGCCGGCGGACCGGGGAGCTGTTTTTT

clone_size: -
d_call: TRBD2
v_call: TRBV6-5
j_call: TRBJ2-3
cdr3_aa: CASTSSGGGGTQYF
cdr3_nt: TGTGCCAGCACTTCTAGCGGGGGGGGTGGTACGCAGTATTTT

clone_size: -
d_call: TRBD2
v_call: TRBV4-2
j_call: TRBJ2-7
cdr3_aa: CASGKGLAEVREQYF
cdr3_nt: TGTGCCAGCGGAAAAGGACTAGCGGAGGTACGGGAGCAGTACTTC

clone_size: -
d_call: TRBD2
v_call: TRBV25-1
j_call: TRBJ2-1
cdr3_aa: CASDTTSGLSSYNEQFF
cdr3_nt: TGTGCCAGCGACACGACTAGCGGGCTGAGCTCCTACAATGAGCAGTTCTTC

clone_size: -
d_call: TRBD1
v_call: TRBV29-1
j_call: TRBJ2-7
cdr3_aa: CSAAGTGFRNEQYF
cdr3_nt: TGCAGCGCCGCCGGGACAGGGTTCAGGAACGAGCAGTACTTC

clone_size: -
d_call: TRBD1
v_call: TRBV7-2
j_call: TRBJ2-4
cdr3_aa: CASSPRGLTGAKNIQYF
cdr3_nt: TGTGCCAGCAGCCCTAGGGGGCTAACCGGGGCCAAAAACATTCAGTACTTC

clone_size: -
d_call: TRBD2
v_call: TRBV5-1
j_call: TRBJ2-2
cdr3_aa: CASSLVLAGLTGELFF
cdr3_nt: TGCGCCAGCAGCTTGGTACTAGCGGGGCTCACCGGGGAGCTGTTTTTT

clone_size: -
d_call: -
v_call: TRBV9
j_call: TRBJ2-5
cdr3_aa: CASSPSAARQGTQYF
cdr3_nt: TGTGCCAGCAGCCCCTCCGCCGCCCGCCAGGGGACCCAGTACTTC

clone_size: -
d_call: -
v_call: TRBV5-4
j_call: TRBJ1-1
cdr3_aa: CASSLAGRGGTEAFF
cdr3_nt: TGTGCCAGCAGCTTGGCCGGGAGAGGGGGCACTGAAGCTTTCTTT

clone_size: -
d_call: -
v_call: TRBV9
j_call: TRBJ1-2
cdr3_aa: CASSVGGARVNHYGYTF
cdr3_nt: TGTGCCAGCAGCGTAGGGGGGGCCAGGGTGAATCACTATGGCTACACCTTC

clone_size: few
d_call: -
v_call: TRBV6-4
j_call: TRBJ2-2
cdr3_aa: CASSERGYGELFF
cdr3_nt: TGTGCCAGCAGTGAAAGGGGATACGGGGAGCTGTTTTTT

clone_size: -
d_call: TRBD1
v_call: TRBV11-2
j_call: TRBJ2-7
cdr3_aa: CASSLDWTGGSYEQYF
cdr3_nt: TGTGCCAGCAGCTTAGACTGGACAGGGGGCTCCTACGAGCAGTACTTC

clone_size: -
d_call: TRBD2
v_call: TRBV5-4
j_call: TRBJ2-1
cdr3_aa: CASSLRGLANEQFF
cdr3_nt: TGTGCCAGCAGCTTGCGCGGACTAGCGAATGAGCAGTTCTTC

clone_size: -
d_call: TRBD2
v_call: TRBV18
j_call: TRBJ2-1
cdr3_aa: CASSPMGLAEKGEQFF
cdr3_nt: TGTGCCAGCTCACCAATGGGACTAGCGGAAAAAGGGGAGCAGTTCTTC

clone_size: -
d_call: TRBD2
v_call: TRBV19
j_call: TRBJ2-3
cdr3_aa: CASSVTSGGADTQYF
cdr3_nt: TGTGCCAGTAGTGTCACTAGCGGGGGGGCAGATACGCAGTATTTT

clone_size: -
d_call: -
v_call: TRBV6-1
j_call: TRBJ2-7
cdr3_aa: CASSENVWTTNYEQYF
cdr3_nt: TGTGCCAGCAGTGAAAATGTATGGACAACTAACTACGAGCAGTACTTC

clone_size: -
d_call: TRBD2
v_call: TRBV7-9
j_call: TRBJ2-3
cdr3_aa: CASSPLDGLAGGNTQYF
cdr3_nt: TGTGCCAGCAGTCCACTCGACGGACTAGCGGGAGGAAATACGCAGTATTTT

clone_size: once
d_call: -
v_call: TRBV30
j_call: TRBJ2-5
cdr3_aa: CAWSVSGAGETQYF
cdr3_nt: TGTGCCTGGAGTGTATCTGGGGCGGGTGAGACCCAGTACTTC

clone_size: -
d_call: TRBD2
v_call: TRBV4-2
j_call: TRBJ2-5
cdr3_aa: CASSQVLSGGGETQYF
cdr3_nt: TGTGCCAGCAGCCAAGTCCTCAGCGGGGGTGGGGAGACCCAGTACTTC

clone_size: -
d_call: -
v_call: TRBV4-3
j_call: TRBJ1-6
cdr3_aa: CASSQTTTWGGMALHF
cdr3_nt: TGCGCCAGCAGCCAAACTACGACATGGGGCGGAATGGCCCTCCACTTT

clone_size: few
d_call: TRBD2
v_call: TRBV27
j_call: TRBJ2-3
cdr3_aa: CASSQFSGVTDTQYF
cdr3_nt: TGTGCCAGCAGTCAGTTTAGCGGGGTTACAGATACGCAGTATTTT

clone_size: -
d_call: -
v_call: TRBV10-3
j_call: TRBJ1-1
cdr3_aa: CAISEGTPNTEAFF
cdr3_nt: TGTGCCATCAGTGAGGGGACACCGAACACTGAAGCTTTCTTT

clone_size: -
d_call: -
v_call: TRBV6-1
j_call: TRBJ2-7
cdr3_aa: CASSPQGGGAYEQYF
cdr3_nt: TGTGCCAGCAGCCCACAAGGAGGGGGCGCCTACGAGCAGTACTTC

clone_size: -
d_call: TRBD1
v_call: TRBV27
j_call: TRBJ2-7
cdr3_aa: CASSSGQGANEQYF
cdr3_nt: TGTGCCAGCAGTTCGGGACAGGGGGCCAACGAGCAGTACTTC

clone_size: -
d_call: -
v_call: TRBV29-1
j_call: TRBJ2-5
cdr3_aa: CSGGERETQYF
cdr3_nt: TGCAGCGGGGGGGAGCGAGAGACCCAGTACTTC

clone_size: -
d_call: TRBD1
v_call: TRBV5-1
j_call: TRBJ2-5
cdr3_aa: CASSLGGTETQYF
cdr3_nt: TGCGCCAGCAGCTTAGGGGGCACGGAGACCCAGTACTTC

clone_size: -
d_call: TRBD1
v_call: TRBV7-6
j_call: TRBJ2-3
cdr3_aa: CASSLGGTGGTDTQYF
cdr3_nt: TGTGCCAGCAGCTTAGGAGGGACAGGGGGCACAGATACGCAGTATTTT

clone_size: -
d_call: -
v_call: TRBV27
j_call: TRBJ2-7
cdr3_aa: CASRNRMGSYEQYF
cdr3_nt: TGTGCCAGCAGGAACCGAATGGGCTCCTACGAGCAGTACTTC

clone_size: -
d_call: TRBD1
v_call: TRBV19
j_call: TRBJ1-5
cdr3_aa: CASSMWAGGRSNQPQHF
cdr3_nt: TGTGCCAGTAGTATGTGGGCAGGGGGCCGGAGCAATCAGCCCCAGCATTTT

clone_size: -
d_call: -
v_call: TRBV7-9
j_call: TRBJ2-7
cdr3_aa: CASSFLGIYEQYF
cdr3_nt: TGTGCCAGCAGCTTCCTGGGGATCTACGAGCAGTACTTC

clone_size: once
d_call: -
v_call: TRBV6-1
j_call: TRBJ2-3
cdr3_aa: CASSDYRGQFAQYF
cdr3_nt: TGTGCCAGCAGTGATTATAGGGGACAATTTGCGCAGTATTTT

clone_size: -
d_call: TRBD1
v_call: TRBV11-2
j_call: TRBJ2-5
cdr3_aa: CANSSLWTGETQYF
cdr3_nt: TGTGCCAACAGCTCACTTTGGACAGGAGAGACCCAGTACTTC

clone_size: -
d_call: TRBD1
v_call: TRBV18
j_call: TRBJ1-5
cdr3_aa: CASSGGQGQPQHF
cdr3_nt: TGTGCCAGCTCGGGGGGACAGGGTCAGCCCCAGCATTTT

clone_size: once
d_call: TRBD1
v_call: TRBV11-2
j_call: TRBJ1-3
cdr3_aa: CASTLDRVAGNTIYF
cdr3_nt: TGTGCCAGCACCCTCGACAGGGTCGCTGGAAACACCATATATTTT

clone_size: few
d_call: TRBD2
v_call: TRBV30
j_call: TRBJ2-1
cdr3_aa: CACNLAGGFYNEQFF
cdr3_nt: TGTGCCTGTAACTTAGCGGGGGGCTTCTACAATGAGCAGTTCTTC

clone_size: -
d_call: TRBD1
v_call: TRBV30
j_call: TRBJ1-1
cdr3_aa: CAWSVIRGYTEAFF
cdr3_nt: TGTGCCTGGAGTGTAATCAGGGGGTACACTGAAGCTTTCTTT

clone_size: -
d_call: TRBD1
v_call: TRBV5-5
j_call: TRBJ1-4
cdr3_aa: CASSFRGRGDKDEKLFF
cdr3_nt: TGTGCCAGCAGCTTTAGGGGGCGAGGGGACAAAGATGAAAAACTGTTTTTT

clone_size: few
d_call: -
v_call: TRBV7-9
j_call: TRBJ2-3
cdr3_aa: CASSSWASSTDTQYF
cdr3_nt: TGTGCCAGCAGCTCCTGGGCCTCTAGCACAGATACGCAGTATTTT

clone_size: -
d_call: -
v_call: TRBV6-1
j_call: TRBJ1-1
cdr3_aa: CASSEVWGTEAFF
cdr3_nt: TGTGCCAGCAGTGAAGTATGGGGTACTGAAGCTTTCTTT

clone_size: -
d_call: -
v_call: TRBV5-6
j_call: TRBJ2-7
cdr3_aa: CASSSGVNRDFF
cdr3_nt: TGTGCCAGCAGCTCAGGGGTTAACAGGGATTTTTTC

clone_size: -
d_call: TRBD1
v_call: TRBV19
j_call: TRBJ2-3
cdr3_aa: CASRHGQAYTDTQYF
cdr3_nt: TGTGCCAGTAGGCACGGACAGGCTTACACAGATACGCAGTATTTT

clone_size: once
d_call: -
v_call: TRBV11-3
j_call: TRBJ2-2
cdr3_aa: CASSPGDGRRELFF
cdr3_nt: TGTGCCAGCAGCCCCGGGGACGGCCGGAGGGAGCTGTTTTTT

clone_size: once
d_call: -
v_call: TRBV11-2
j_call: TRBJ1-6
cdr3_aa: CASSLTGLSVNSPLHF
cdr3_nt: TGTGCCAGCAGTCTTACGGGACTGAGTGTTAATTCACCCCTCCACTTT

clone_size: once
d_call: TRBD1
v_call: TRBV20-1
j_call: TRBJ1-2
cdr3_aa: CSAGQGYGYTF
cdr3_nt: TGCAGTGCTGGACAGGGTTATGGCTACACCTTC

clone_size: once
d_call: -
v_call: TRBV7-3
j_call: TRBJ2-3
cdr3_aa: CASSATTLRGTDTQYF
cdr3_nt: TGTGCCAGCAGCGCAACTACCTTAAGAGGCACAGATACGCAGTATTTT

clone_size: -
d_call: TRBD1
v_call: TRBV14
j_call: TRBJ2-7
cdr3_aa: CASSQGGTGLYEQYF
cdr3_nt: TGTGCCAGCAGCCAAGGCGGGACAGGGTTGTACGAGCAGTACTTC

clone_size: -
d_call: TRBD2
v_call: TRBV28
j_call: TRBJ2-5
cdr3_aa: CASSPPGGETQYF
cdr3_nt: TGTGCCAGCAGTCCACCGGGGGGGGAGACCCAGTACTTC

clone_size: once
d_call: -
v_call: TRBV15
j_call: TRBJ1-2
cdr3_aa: CATSRGGENYGYTF
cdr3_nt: TGTGCCACCAGCAGAGGCGGGGAAAACTATGGCTACACCTTC

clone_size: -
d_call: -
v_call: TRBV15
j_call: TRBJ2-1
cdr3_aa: CATSVSGSPQANEQFF
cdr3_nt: TGTGCCACCAGTGTTAGCGGTTCCCCCCAGGCCAATGAGCAGTTCTTC

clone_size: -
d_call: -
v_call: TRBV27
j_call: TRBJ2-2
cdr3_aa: CASSLLNTGELFF
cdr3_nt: TGTGCCAGCAGTTTACTAAACACCGGGGAGCTGTTTTTT

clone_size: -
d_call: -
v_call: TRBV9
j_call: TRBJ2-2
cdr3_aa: CASSPSGFTGELFF
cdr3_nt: TGTGCCAGCAGCCCGAGCGGGTTTACCGGGGAGCTGTTTTTT